The rows below give T cell receptor beta chains drawn from one sample of a study of CD8 T cells in ankylosing spondylitis. MiXCR, applied by TCRdb to the 5' RACE reads, yields one record per CDR3 protein. Of some 150,000 distinct CDR3 sequences listed, about an eighth were seen once; the top ten hold less than 5%. The source material was blood, either unsorted or a sorted T cell fraction (not recorded which). These receptor sequences come from a female donor with ankylosing spondylitis or in good health (not recorded which). Both conserved end residues are part of each CDR3. Fields, in order: CDR3 length, J gene, clone size, D gene, V gene, CDR3 DNA, CDR3 protein. A D gene is named only where the DNA matches it firmly. Clone size appears in some rows only: once, few, many, or a class for an expanded clone.

17,TRBJ1-1,many,NA,TRBV7-2,TGTGCCAGCAGACCACCTGCGGGGGACTATGGACCCCGGGAAGCTTTCTTT,CASRPPAGDYGPREAFF
15,TRBJ2-2,many,NA,TRBV28,TGTGCCAGCAGGATCGGCGCAGGGCCGTCCGGGGAGCTGTTTTTT,CASRIGAGPSGELFF
16,TRBJ2-2,many,TRBD2,TRBV20-1,TGCAGTGCTAGAGATGGGCTTTGGGGAGGGACCGGGGAGCTGTTTTTT,CSARDGLWGGTGELFF
22,TRBJ1-3,many,TRBD1,TRBV5-1,TGCGCCAGCAGCTTGCTGGGGACAGGGCCGACTCTCCAACAACGCTCTGGAAACACCATATATTTT,CASSLLGTGPTLQQRSGNTIYF
14,TRBJ2-7,many,NA,TRBV29-1,TGCAGCGTTGAAGAGACAGGAAAATCCTACGAGCAGTACTTC,CSVEETGKSYEQYF
15,TRBJ2-3,many,NA,TRBV15,TGTGCCACCAGCAGCCCTAGCGAGCACACAGATACGCAGTATTTT,CATSSPSEHTDTQYF
15,TRBJ2-1,many,TRBD1,TRBV27,TGTGCCAGCAGTTTACTAGGGACAGGGGGCTATGAGCAGTTCTTC,CASSLLGTGGYEQFF
16,TRBJ2-7,many,TRBD1,TRBV5-1,TGCGCCAGCAGCTTGGGCGGGACAGGGGCCTCCTACGAGCAGTACTTC,CASSLGGTGASYEQYF
16,TRBJ2-3,many,NA,TRBV28,TGTGCCAGCACCCTCGGGGCAGAGACTAGCACAGATACGCAGTATTTT,CASTLGAETSTDTQYF
14,TRBJ2-1,many,NA,TRBV5-5,TGTGCCAGCAGCTTGTTTTCAGGGACCCATGAGCAGTTCTTC,CASSLFSGTHEQFF
15,TRBJ2-7,NA,NA,TRBV30,TGTGCCTGGAGTCTCCAGGGCCGGAGGGTTTACGAGCAGTACTTC,CAWSLQGRRVYEQYF
14,TRBJ1-2,many,NA,TRBV5-1,TGCGCCAGCAGCTACCGTGAGAGATACTATGGCTACACCTTC,CASSYRERYYGYTF
16,TRBJ2-2,many,NA,TRBV5-1,TGCGCCAGCAGCTTGGGCGTTAGCGGAAACACCGGGGAGCTGTTTTTT,CASSLGVSGNTGELFF
11,TRBJ1-2,many,NA,TRBV12-3/TRBV12-4,TGTGCCAACTGGGGTGCGGAGGGCTACACCTTC,CANWGAEGYTF
19,TRBJ2-2,many,NA,TRBV4-1,TGCGCCAGCAGCCAAGATAGGAGGGTGGGGGTCACGAGGACTGGGGAGCTGTTTTTT,CASSQDRRVGVTRTGELFF
16,TRBJ2-7,many,NA,TRBV14,TGTGCCAGCAGCCAAGGAACACAGACTAGCTCCTACGAGCAGTACTTC,CASSQGTQTSSYEQYF
16,TRBJ2-5,many,TRBD2,TRBV20-1,TGCAGTGCTAGAGATCTCCTAGCGGGGGACCAAGAGACCCAGTACTTC,CSARDLLAGDQETQYF
14,TRBJ2-3,NA,NA,TRBV11-2,TGTGCCAGCAAGGGGACGCCTAGCACAGATACGCAGTATTTT,CASKGTPSTDTQYF
12,TRBJ2-5,many,NA,TRBV5-1,TGCGCCAGCAGCTTCTTTGGAGAGACCCAGTACTTC,CASSFFGETQYF
14,TRBJ1-1,many,NA,TRBV11-2,TGTGCCAGCAGAAGGACCTCGGGGAACACTGAAGCTTTCTTT,CASRRTSGNTEAFF
12,TRBJ2-7,many,NA,TRBV7-9,TGTGCCAGCCTCTCGGAGGGTTACGAGCAGTACTTC,CASLSEGYEQYF
16,TRBJ1-1,many,NA,TRBV5-6,TGTGCCAGCAGCTTGGCGGGATTCTCCATGAACACTGAAGCTTTCTTT,CASSLAGFSMNTEAFF
17,TRBJ2-1,few,TRBD2,TRBV7-8,TGTGCCAGCAGCACTCGGACTAGCGGGGCTATCTACAATGAGCAGTTCTTC,CASSTRTSGAIYNEQFF
15,TRBJ2-3,many,NA,TRBV20-1,TGCAGTGCTATTTGGGGGGCGGATAGCACAGATACGCAGTATTTT,CSAIWGADSTDTQYF
14,TRBJ1-5,many,TRBD1,TRBV19,TGTGCCAGTAGTTTTGACAGGGGCAATCAGCCCCAGCATTTT,CASSFDRGNQPQHF
13,TRBJ2-1,many,NA,TRBV20-1,TGCAGTGCTAGTTGGCGATCGACGGATGAGCAGTTCTTC,CSASWRSTDEQFF
15,TRBJ2-2,many,TRBD1,TRBV16,TGTGCCAGCAGCCAAGGGACAGGGACCACCGGGGAGCTGTTTTTT,CASSQGTGTTGELFF
12,TRBJ2-5,many,NA,TRBV15,TGTGCCACCAGCAGAGATTTAGAGACCCAGTACTTC,CATSRDLETQYF
13,TRBJ2-3,many,NA,TRBV29-1,TGCAGCGTTCTTATCGACGGCACAGATACGCAGTATTTT,CSVLIDGTDTQYF
15,TRBJ2-3,many,TRBD2,TRBV20-1,TGCAGTGCCGTCAGACTAGCGGGAGTAGGAGATACGCAGTATTTT,CSAVRLAGVGDTQYF
15,TRBJ2-1,many,TRBD2,TRBV20-1,TGCAGTGCTTCTCTTAGCGGGGGGGCGGGAAGAGAGCAGTTCTTC,CSASLSGGAGREQFF
14,TRBJ2-5,many,NA,TRBV12-3/TRBV12-4,TGTGCCAGCACTGGTAGGAGTGCGGGAGAGACCCAGTACTTC,CASTGRSAGETQYF
16,TRBJ2-5,NA,NA,TRBV15,TGTGCCACCAGCAGAGATACTGCCGGACAGTACGAGACCCAGTACTTC,CATSRDTAGQYETQYF
12,TRBJ1-3,few,NA,TRBV29-1,TGCAGCGTTGAGACAAGTGGAAACACCATATATTTT,CSVETSGNTIYF
14,TRBJ1-1,many,NA,TRBV5-1,TGCGCCAGCAGCTTTCGAGGGGCTGGCACTGAAGCTTTCTTT,CASSFRGAGTEAFF
13,TRBJ1-1,many,NA,TRBV25-1,TGTGCCAGCAGTGAAGACTCTCTCACTGAAGCTTTCTTT,CASSEDSLTEAFF
14,TRBJ2-3,many,TRBD2,TRBV12-3/TRBV12-4,TGTGCCGTGACCGGGACTAGCGAGCAAGATACGCAGTATTTT,CAVTGTSEQDTQYF
15,TRBJ1-2,many,NA,TRBV28,TGTGCCAGCAGTTCCACCGGGACGGCAAACTATGGCTACACCTTC,CASSSTGTANYGYTF
13,TRBJ1-2,many,NA,TRBV7-9,TGTGCCAGCAGCTTATGGGCGGAGTATGGCTACACCTTC,CASSLWAEYGYTF
12,TRBJ2-7,many,NA,TRBV12-3/TRBV12-4,TGTGCCAGCTCGCACACTGCTGGCGAGCAGTACTTC,CASSHTAGEQYF
14,TRBJ2-5,many,NA,TRBV24-1,TGTGCCACCGGATCCGATAGCGAATCCGAGACCCAGTACTTC,CATGSDSESETQYF
13,TRBJ1-1,many,TRBD1,TRBV29-1,TGCAGCGGATCCGGGACAGGTAAAACAGAAGCTTTCTTT,CSGSGTGKTEAFF
15,TRBJ1-2,many,NA,TRBV7-2,TGTGCCAGCAGCTTAGCGCTAGGGAGTAACTATGGCTACACCTTC,CASSLALGSNYGYTF
11,TRBJ1-1,many,NA,TRBV10-3,TGTGCCGGAAGGACGAACACTGAAGCTTTCTTT,CAGRTNTEAFF
15,TRBJ2-1,many,NA,TRBV5-1,TGCGCCAGCAGCCCTCAGGGGAGCTCCTACAATGAGCAGTTCTTC,CASSPQGSSYNEQFF
10,TRBJ1-2,many,TRBD1,TRBV29-1,TGCAGCTCAATGGACAGGTCCTACACCTTC,CSSMDRSYTF
13,TRBJ1-5,few,NA,TRBV29-1,TGCAGCGTTGGTAACACCGCGAGTCAGCCCCAGCATTTT,CSVGNTASQPQHF
13,TRBJ2-7,many,NA,TRBV11-2,TGTGCCAGCAGCTCCGGACAGTTCGGGGAGCAGTACTTC,CASSSGQFGEQYF
17,TRBJ2-1,NA,NA,TRBV11-2,TGTGCCAGCAGCTGGACGGGTGCCGGGACAAGGGACAATGAGCAGTTCTTC,CASSWTGAGTRDNEQFF
20,TRBJ2-1,NA,TRBD2,TRBV6-2/TRBV6-3,TGTGCCAGCAGTTACTCGTACAAGCCCGGGACTAGCGGGAGAGGATATGAGCAGTTCTTC,CASSYSYKPGTSGRGYEQFF
18,TRBJ2-4,many,NA,TRBV6-4,TGTGCCAGCAGTGACTCCGTAGACAGGACGGTAGCCAAAAACATTCAGTACTTC,CASSDSVDRTVAKNIQYF
16,TRBJ1-2,many,TRBD1,TRBV7-2,TGTGCCAGCAGCTTAGTAAGGACAGGGGGCGGAATGGGCTACACCTTC,CASSLVRTGGGMGYTF
17,TRBJ2-5,many,TRBD2,TRBV7-9,TGTGCCAGCAGCTTTCATAGCGGGGGGGTCCTACAAGAGACCCAGTACTTC,CASSFHSGGVLQETQYF
15,TRBJ1-1,many,TRBD1,TRBV12-3/TRBV12-4,TGTGCCAGCAGTCCTCGACAGGGGAGGGACACTGAAGCTTTCTTT,CASSPRQGRDTEAFF
13,TRBJ1-5,many,NA,TRBV12-3/TRBV12-4,TGTGCCAGCAATCCGGGGCCCAATCAGCCCCAGCATTTT,CASNPGPNQPQHF
16,TRBJ2-2,many,NA,TRBV7-2,TGTGCCAGCAGCACTCCTCGGGGCACCCCGGGCGGGGAGCTGTTTTTT,CASSTPRGTPGGELFF
12,TRBJ2-3,many,NA,TRBV7-9,TGTGCCAGCAGTCCGGGAACAGATACGCAGTATTTT,CASSPGTDTQYF